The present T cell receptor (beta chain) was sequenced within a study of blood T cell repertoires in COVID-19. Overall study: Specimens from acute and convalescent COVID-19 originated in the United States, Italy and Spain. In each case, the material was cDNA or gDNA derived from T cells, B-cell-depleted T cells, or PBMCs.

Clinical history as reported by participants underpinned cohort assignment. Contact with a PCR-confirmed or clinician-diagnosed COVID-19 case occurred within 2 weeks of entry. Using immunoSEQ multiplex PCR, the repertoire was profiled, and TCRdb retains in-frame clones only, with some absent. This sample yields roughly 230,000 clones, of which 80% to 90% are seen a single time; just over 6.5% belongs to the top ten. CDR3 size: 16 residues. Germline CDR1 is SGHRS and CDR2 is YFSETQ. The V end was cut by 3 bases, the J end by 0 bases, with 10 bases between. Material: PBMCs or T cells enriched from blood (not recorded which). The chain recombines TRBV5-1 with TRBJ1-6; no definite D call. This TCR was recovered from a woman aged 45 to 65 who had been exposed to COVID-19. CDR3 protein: CASSYTPSSYNSPLHF. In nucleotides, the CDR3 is TGCGCCAGCAGCTATACGCCGAGCTCCTATAATTCACCCCTCCACTTT. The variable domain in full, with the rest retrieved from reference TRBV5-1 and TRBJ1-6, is KAGVTQTPRYLIKTRGQQVTLSCSPISGHRSVSWYQQTPGQGLQFLFEYFSETQRNKGNFPGRFSGRQFSNSRSEMNVSTLELGDSALYLCASSYTPSSYNSPLHFGNGTRLTVT.